The sequence of this T cell receptor beta chain was determined in a study of T cell responses to AZD1222 COVID-19 vaccine listed by TCRdb under 2021. Background for the entire study: TCR sequencing was performed for 233 trial participants, of whom about 200 were given two doses of AZD1222 and roughly 25 were given two doses of MenACWY control vaccine. Trial participants were enrolled by age into subgroups of 18-55, 56-69 and 70-plus years, and around 150, 28 and 57 TCR-sequenced participants, respectively, were included in these subgroups. The paper's findings and limits, for the study overall: Conclusions about previously exposed vaccinees were limited because only six AZD1222 recipients were SARS-CoV-2 seropositive at baseline. Most participants were white British and females outnumbered males, and the authors suggested that clonal diversity may have been underestimated. No day 14 peak-response samples were available, so repertoires were characterized only after the peak T cell response. The 56-69-year group was small, and its depth increase did not reach significance, likely because of low power. Reportedly, close to half of the unique spike-specific TCRs recognized epitopes lying outside the regions that are mutated in the B.1.351 and B.1.1.7 variants. CD4 TCRs associated with the vaccine covered the entire spike protein, and the dominant responses were in regions 160-218 and 743-854. After two AZD1222 doses, spike-specific TCR breadth and depth were significantly higher than at day 0 and than in MenACWY recipients.

The CDR3 regions of human TCRbeta chains were subjected to immunosequencing. For the original study's pipeline: Repertoire TCRs were checked for matches against a reference library of SARS-CoV-2-specific TCRs that had been generated using the MIRA antigen-specificity platform. Breadth was defined as the fraction of unique TCRs that were SARS-CoV-2-associated, and depth was defined as the fraction of total T cells that were SARS-CoV-2-associated. Using the MIRA data, each spike-specific TCR was mapped to the spike region that the TCR reacts to and placed in a CD4 or CD8 class. Log10-transformed breadth and depth values were compared by one-way ANOVA with Sidak's multiple comparisons tests. Imported from immuneACCESS, the table was reduced by TCRdb to in-frame sequences with V and J called. These copies leave out some clones; in studies compared against another copy, an unresolved V gene accounts for under half, and the cause of the remainder is not known. V and J calls and clone size follow that table, whereas D and trimming were derived from the DNA. The sample table holds 150,000 or so clones, of which approximately 91% were seen once. Of the sample, approximately 1.2% is held by the ten largest clones.

A note on this clone: What antigen it recognizes has not been identified. One end of the junction fails to match germline, which may point to a read error.

Taken from cysteine to phenylalanine, the CDR3 has 14 residues. The DNA shown is the 42-base CDR3, in frame from base 1. CDR1 and CDR2 are drawn from the germline V gene (reference sequence): SSHAT, FNYEAQ. The intended sense of this specimen's time point label: about 28 days (+/-7) after the second vaccine dose. AZD1222 recipients whose second dose came at about 4 weeks and those whose second dose came at about 12 weeks were combined into one group, since spike-specific TCR depth and breadth did not differ between the two schedules. Samples from vaccinated people were obtained from the UK trials COV001 and COV002, which included a single-blind randomized controlled phase 2/3 trial of AZD1222 (ChAdOx1 nCoV-19) in healthy adults. For TCRbeta chain sequencing, PBMC samples from trial participants were taken at day 0 and at day 28 after the second dose.

The chain couples TRBV7-7 to TRBJ2-7, with the D gene not confidently named. Sample: peripheral blood, taken 28 days after the second AZD1222 dose. The origin of this receptor is an adult who received the AZD1222 COVID-19 vaccine. Read as DNA, the sequence is TGTGCTAGCAGCCCCGCTGGGTCTTGGCGCGAGCAGTACTTC. Its amino acids are CASSPAGSWREQYF.